The 2 T cell receptor beta chains presented below share a single source sample, sequenced in a study of blood T cell repertoires in COVID-19. The protocol was immunoSEQ multiplex PCR, while the TCRdb copy is restricted to in-frame clones and leaves out a portion. This sample has about 64,000 clones, with approximately 88% found just once. The material sequenced was peripheral blood. These TCRs come from a woman aged 55-69 years with COVID-19, enrolled during active disease.

The gene calls are TRBV11-3 and TRBJ1-2, with 7 bases matching TRBD1. The CDR3 covers 16 residues. Germline V CDR1 and CDR2: SGHNT, YENEEA. V lost 5 bases, J lost 2 bases, and 11 bases stayed unmatched. CDR3 region: CASSQNNVQGNYGYTF. For the CDR3, the DNA is TGTGCCAGCAGCCAGAACAACGTACAGGGGAACTATGGCTACACCTTC.

This clone was detected once. The chain uses TRBV6-5 and TRBJ1-2, with D perhaps matching TRBD1 (5 bases). This CDR3 region has 13 residues. Looked up from germline, CDR1 is MNHEY and CDR2 is SVGAGI. V was cut by 7 bases and J by 4 bases, with 13 bases left in between. The CDR3: CASNPVGAYGYTF. DNA for the CDR3: TGTGCCAGCAACCCCGTTGGGGCCTATGGCTACACCTTC.